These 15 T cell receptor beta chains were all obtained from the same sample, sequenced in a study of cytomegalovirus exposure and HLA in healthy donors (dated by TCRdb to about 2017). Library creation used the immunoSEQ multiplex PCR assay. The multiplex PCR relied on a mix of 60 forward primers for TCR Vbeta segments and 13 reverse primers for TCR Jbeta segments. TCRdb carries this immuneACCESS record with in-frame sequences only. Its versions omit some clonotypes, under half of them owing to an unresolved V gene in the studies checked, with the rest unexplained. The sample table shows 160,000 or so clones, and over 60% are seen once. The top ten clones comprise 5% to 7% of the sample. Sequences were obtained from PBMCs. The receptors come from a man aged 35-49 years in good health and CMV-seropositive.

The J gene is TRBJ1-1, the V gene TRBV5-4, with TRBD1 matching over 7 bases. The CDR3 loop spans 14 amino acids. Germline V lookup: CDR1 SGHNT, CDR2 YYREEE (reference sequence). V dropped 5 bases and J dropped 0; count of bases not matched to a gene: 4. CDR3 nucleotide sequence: TGTGCCAGCAGTAAAACAGGGGTGAACACTGAAGCTTTCTTT. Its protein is CASSKTGVNTEAFF.

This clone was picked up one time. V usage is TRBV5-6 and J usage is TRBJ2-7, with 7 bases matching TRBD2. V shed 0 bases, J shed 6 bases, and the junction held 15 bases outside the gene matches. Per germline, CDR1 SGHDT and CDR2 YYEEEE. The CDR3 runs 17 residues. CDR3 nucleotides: TGTGCCAGCAGCTTGGACTTACCGGGGACTATAGCTGGCGAGCAGTACTTC. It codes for CASSLDLPGTIAGEQYF.

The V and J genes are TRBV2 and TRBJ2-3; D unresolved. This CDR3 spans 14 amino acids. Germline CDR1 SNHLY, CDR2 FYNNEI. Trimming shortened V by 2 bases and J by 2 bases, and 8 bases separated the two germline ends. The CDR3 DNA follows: TGTGCCAGCAGTGAACTGTTTCCCACAGATACGCAGTATTTT. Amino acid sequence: CASSELFPTDTQYF.

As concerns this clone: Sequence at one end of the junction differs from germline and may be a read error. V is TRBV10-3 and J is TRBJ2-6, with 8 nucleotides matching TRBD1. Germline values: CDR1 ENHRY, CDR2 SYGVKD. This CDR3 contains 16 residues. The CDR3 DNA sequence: TGTGCCATCAGTCGGACAGGGATCGCTGGGGCCAACGGCCTGACTTTC. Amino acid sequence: CAISRTGIAGANGLTF.

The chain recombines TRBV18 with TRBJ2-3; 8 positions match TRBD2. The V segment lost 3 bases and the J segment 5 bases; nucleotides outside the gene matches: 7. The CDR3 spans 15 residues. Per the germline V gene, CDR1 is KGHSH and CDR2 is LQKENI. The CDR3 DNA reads TGTGCCAGCTCACCTATAGCGGGATCCGTAGATACGCAGTATTTT. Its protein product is CASSPIAGSVDTQYF.

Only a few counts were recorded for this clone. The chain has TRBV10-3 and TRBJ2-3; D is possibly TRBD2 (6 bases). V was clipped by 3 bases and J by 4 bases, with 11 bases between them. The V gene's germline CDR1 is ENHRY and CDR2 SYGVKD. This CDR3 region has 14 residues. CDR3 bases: TGTGCCATCAGTGATGGGACTTCCGCAGATACGCAGTATTTT. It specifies CAISDGTSADTQYF.

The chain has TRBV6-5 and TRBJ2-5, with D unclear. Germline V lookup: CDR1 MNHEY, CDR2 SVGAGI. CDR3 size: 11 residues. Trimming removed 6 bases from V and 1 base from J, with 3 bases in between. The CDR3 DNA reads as TGTGCCAGCAGCCGCCAAGAGACCCAGTACTTC. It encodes CASSRQETQYF.

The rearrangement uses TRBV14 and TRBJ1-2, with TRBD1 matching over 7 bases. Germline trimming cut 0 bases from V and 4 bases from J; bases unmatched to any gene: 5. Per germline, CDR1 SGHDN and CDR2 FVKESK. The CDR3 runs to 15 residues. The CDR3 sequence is CASSQDRGQIYGYTF. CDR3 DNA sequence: TGTGCCAGCAGCCAAGATAGGGGACAGATCTATGGCTACACCTTC.

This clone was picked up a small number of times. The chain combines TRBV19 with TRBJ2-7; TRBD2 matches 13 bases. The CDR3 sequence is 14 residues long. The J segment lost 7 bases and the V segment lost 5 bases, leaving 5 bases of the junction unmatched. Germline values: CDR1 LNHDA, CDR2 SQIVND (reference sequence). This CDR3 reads CASSGLAGELEQYF. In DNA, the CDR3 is TGTGCCAGTAGTGGACTAGCGGGAGAATTGGAGCAGTACTTC.

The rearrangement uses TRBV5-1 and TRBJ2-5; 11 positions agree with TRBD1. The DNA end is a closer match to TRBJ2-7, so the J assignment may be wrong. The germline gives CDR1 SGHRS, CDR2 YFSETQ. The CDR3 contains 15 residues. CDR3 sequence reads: CASSYGTGGSYEQYF. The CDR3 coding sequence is TGCGCCAGCAGCTATGGGACAGGGGGCTCCTACGAGCAGTACTTC.

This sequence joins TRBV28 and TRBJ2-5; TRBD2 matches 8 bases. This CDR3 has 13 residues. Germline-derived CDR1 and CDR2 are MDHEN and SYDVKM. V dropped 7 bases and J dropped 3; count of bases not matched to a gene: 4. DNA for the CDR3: TGTGCCAGCACGTCGGGAGGGAAAGAGACCCAGTACTTC. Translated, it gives CASTSGGKETQYF.

In nucleotides, the CDR3 is TGTGCCAGCAGCTTGAGAAGACCGGGACTAGCGGGAGACGACGAGCAGTTCTTC. Protein sequence: CASSLRRPGLAGDDEQFF. The chain links TRBV7-3 to TRBJ2-1; 14 nucleotides line up with TRBD2. The germline CDR1 and CDR2 sequences are SGHTA and FQGTGA. Losses at the gene ends were 3 bases for V and 10 bases for J; bases not matched to a gene: 14. This CDR3 comprises 18 residues. Full variable domain (remainder filled in from reference TRBV7-3 and TRBJ2-1): GAGVSQTPSNKVTEKGKYVELRCDPISGHTALYWYRQSLGQGPEFLIYFQGTGAADDSGLPNDRFFAVRPEGSVSTLKIQRTERGDSAVYLCASSLRRPGLAGDDEQFFGPGTRLTVL.

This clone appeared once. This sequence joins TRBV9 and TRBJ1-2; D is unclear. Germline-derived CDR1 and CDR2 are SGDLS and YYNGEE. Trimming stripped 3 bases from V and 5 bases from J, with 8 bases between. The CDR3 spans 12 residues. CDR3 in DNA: TGTGCCAGCAGCGGATACATGTATGGCTACACCTTC. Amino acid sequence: CASSGYMYGYTF.

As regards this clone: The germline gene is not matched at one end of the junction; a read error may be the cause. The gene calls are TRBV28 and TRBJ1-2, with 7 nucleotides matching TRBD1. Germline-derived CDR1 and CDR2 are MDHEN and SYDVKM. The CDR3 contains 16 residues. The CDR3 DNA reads TGTGCCAGCAGTCTATGGCCCCCGGGACAGAACTATGGCTACACCTTC. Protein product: CASSLWPPGQNYGYTF.

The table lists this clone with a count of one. The CDR3 is CASSALSGTGQGNTIYF. CDR3 nucleotides: TGTGCCAGTAGTGCCCTTTCCGGGACAGGGCAAGGAAACACCATATATTTT. The genes are TRBV19 and TRBJ1-3; 9 bases are a match to TRBD1. Looked up from germline, CDR1 is LNHDA and CDR2 is SQIVND (reference sequence). After removal of 5 bases from V and 4 bases from J, the junction contained 12 bases not matched to a gene. This CDR3 is built from 17 residues. Full variable domain (outside the CDR3, taken from reference TRBV19 and TRBJ1-3): DGGITQSPKYLFRKEGQNVTLSCEQNLNHDAMYWYRQDPGQGLRLIYYSQIVNDFQKGDIAEGYSVSREKKESFPLTVTSAQKNPTAFYLCASSALSGTGQGNTIYFGEGSWLTVV.